Below, 21 T cell receptor beta chains from the same sample are listed, as sequenced in a study of CD8 T cells in Susac syndrome. An amount of RNA that ranged from roughly 0.45 to 1 ug was reverse transcribed with random hexamers. TCRdb fed the immunoSEQ multiplex PCR reads into MiXCR, producing one record per CDR3 protein. The data hold a few hundred thousand distinct CDR3 sequences, with over 75% observed a single time. The sample taken for sequencing was CD8+ T cells from PBMCs. The receptor source for this set is a human donor with multiple sclerosis.

V usage is TRBV27 and J usage is TRBJ1-2, with 9 bases matching TRBD1. The J segment lost 4 bases and the V segment lost 4 bases, leaving 10 bases of the junction unmatched. The CDR3 length is 16 residues. Germline loops: CDR1 MNHEY, CDR2 SMNVEV (reference sequence). In DNA, the CDR3 is TGTGCCAGCAGTTACTCGGGACAGGGCAAAGTCTATGGCTACACCTTC. Translated: CASSYSGQGKVYGYTF.

The chain has TRBV19 and TRBJ1-5; D call uncertain. The germline V gene has CDR1 LNHDA and CDR2 SQIVND (reference sequence). The CDR3 runs to 14 residues. V dropped 0 bases and J dropped 4 bases, with 7 bases sitting between them. CDR3: CASSIDLGNQPQHF. In nucleotides, the CDR3 is TGTGCCAGTAGTATAGATCTCGGGAATCAGCCCCAGCATTTT. Full variable domain (missing parts from reference TRBV19 and TRBJ1-5): DGGITQSPKYLFRKEGQNVTLSCEQNLNHDAMYWYRQDPGQGLRLIYYSQIVNDFQKGDIAEGYSVSREKKESFPLTVTSAQKNPTAFYLCASSIDLGNQPQHFGDGTRLSIL.

The chain joins TRBV25-1 to TRBJ2-3, with 9 bases fitting TRBD2. With V trimmed by 6 bases and J by 4 bases, 11 bases remained unmatched. The CDR3 loop spans 16 amino acids. Germline assignment: CDR1 MGHDK and CDR2 SYGVNS. Here the CDR3 reads CASSRYSGSDPDTQYF. As DNA, the CDR3 is TGTGCCAGCAGCCGTTATAGCGGGAGCGACCCAGATACGCAGTATTTT.

This chain joins TRBV27 and TRBJ2-7; 7 bases are a match to TRBD2. The CDR3 covers 14 residues. Germline assignment: CDR1 MNHEY and CDR2 SMNVEV (reference sequence). Trimming cost V 2 bases and J 3 bases; bases outside gene matches: 4. In DNA form, the CDR3 reads TGTGCCAGCAGTTTAATAGCGGGCCTCTACGAGCAGTACTTC. Amino acids: CASSLIAGLYEQYF.

The genes are TRBV5-8 and TRBJ2-2, with 14 bases aligning to TRBD2. In germline, CDR1 is SGHTS, CDR2 YDEGEE. V trimming: 4 bases; J trimming: 7 bases; junction bases outside the gene matches: 6. This CDR3 is 16 amino acids long. CDR3 sequence (DNA): TGTGCCAGCAGCGCCGGGACTAGCGGGAGTGGCGGGGAGCTGTTTTTT. This translates into CASSAGTSGSGGELFF.

This clonotype has only one observation. This chain uses TRBV6-6 with TRBJ1-3, with D possibly TRBD1 on 5 matching bases. V was trimmed by 9 bases and J by 4 bases, leaving 16 bases between them. CDR1 is MNHNY and CDR2 is SVGAGI in the germline V gene (reference sequence). The CDR3 has 14 residues. The DNA of the CDR3 is TGTGCCAGTTCCCCGAGGGGCAGAGGAAACACCATATATTTT. This translates into CASSPRGRGNTIYF.

The chain uses TRBV12-5 and TRBJ2-5; the D gene could be TRBD1 or TRBD2 (5 bases each). CDR3 length: 13 amino acids. Germline CDR1 reads LGHNT; CDR2 reads FRNRAP. V was pared by 3 bases and J by 5 bases, with 10 bases between. The CDR3 spells CASGFFEGETQYF. Here the CDR3 DNA reads TGTGCTAGTGGTTTCTTCGAGGGGGAGACCCAGTACTTC.

V and J are TRBV21-1 and TRBJ1-6. TRBV21-1 is labeled a pseudogene. The CDR3 is made up of 13 amino acids. The CDR3 here is CASRTTKDSPLHF. The CDR3 nucleotides read TGTGCCAGTCGGACCACGAAGGATTCACCCCTCCACTTT.

The chain links TRBV6-6 to TRBJ2-7; 7 bases align to TRBD1. The trim removed 4 bases at V and 3 bases at J, leaving 9 bases unmatched. The CDR3 totals 15 residues. Germline CDR1 reads MNHNY; CDR2 reads SVGAGI (reference sequence). The CDR3 nucleotides are TGTGCCAGCAGTTCCCCCGGGACAGCCCGCTACGAGCAGTACTTC. Its translation is CASSSPGTARYEQYF.

The V call is TRBV7-9, the J call TRBJ2-1; TRBD2 matches 9 bases. Looked up from germline, CDR1 is SEHNR and CDR2 is FQNEAQ (reference sequence). V shed 3 bases and J 3 bases; nucleotides not matched to a gene: 9. This CDR3 has 17 residues. The CDR3 nucleotides read TGTGCCAGCAGCTTTTTGCCTAGCGGGACGTACTACAATGAGCAGTTCTTC. Translation: CASSFLPSGTYYNEQFF.

CDR3 bases: TGTGCCAGCAGCCCTGGGGGCGGGAGCCCGGTGCAGCCCCAGCATTTT. This codes for CASSPGGGSPVQPQHF. The gene calls are TRBV7-6 and TRBJ1-5; D is perhaps TRBD1 (6 bases). With 5 bases removed from V and 7 bases from J, the gap between germline ends came to 21 bases. The CDR3 extends over 16 amino acids. Per germline, CDR1 SGHVS and CDR2 FNYEAQ.

This clonotype came up once. Its ends do not fully match the called genes, so a read error is possible. The chain is built from TRBV28 and TRBJ2-7; 11 nucleotides align to TRBD2. The CDR3 spans 12 residues. In germline, CDR1 is MDHEN, CDR2 SYDVKM. The CDR3 here is CASSLIGTSGDF. In nucleotides, the CDR3 is TGTGCCAGCAGTTTGATTGGGACTAGCGGCGACTTC.

CDR3 nucleotide sequence: TGTGCCAGCCGGGAGGTGGGCTCCTACGAGCAGTACTTC. This codes for CASREVGSYEQYF. V and J are TRBV6-2 or TRBV6-3 and TRBJ2-7; 7 bases are a match to TRBD2. Losses at the gene ends were 8 bases for V and 0 bases for J; bases not matched to a gene: 4. The CDR3 spans 13 residues. Per the germline V gene, CDR1 is MNHEY and CDR2 is SVGEGT.

V usage is TRBV19 and J usage is TRBJ1-1; 7 nucleotides agree with TRBD1. The CDR3 loop spans 17 amino acids. The V gene's germline CDR1 is LNHDA and CDR2 SQIVND (reference sequence). V lost 4 bases, J lost 0 bases, and 11 bases stayed unmatched. The CDR3 DNA follows: TGTGCCAGTAGTAGTCCGACAGGGACTCACTTGAACACTGAAGCTTTCTTT. Translation gives CASSSPTGTHLNTEAFF.

The chain is built from TRBV7-9 and TRBJ2-5; possibly TRBD1 for D (5 bases). The CDR3 spans 15 residues. With 5 bases removed from V and 9 bases from J, the gap between germline ends came to 22 bases. CDR1 and CDR2 from the germline V gene are SEHNR and FQNEAQ (reference sequence). CDR3 region: CASSNPTGQGMAQYF. In DNA, the CDR3 is TGTGCCAGCAGCAACCCTACTGGGCAGGGAATGGCCCAGTACTTC.

The chain has TRBV30 and TRBJ1-5; TRBD1 aligns across 7 bases. Germline values: CDR1 GTSNPN, CDR2 SVGIG (reference sequence). After removal of 3 bases from V and 11 bases from J, the junction contained 4 bases not matched to a gene. The CDR3 runs 11 residues. For the CDR3, the DNA is TGTGCCTGGAGGGAAGGGGGCTCCCAGCATTTT. It codes for CAWREGGSQHF.

A single count supports this clonotype. The chain has TRBV24-1 and TRBJ2-4; maybe TRBD1 (5 bases). Germline CDR1 KGHDR, CDR2 SFDVKD. CDR3 size: 13 residues. V was trimmed by 7 bases and J by 3 bases, leaving 9 bases between them. The CDR3 region is CATSDDSKNIQYF. Here the CDR3 DNA reads TGTGCCACCAGCGACGACAGCAAAAACATTCAGTACTTC.

The rearrangement joins TRBV4-2 to TRBJ1-2; 9 bases fit TRBD1. The germline V gene has CDR1 LGHNA and CDR2 YNFKEQ. CDR3 length: 15 amino acids. V shed 0 bases and J 9 bases; nucleotides not matched to a gene: 8. The CDR3 here is CASSQEPSDRGRYTF. In nucleotides, the CDR3 is TGTGCCAGCAGCCAAGAACCGTCGGACAGGGGACGCTACACCTTC.

The sample holds a few counts of this clonotype. V usage is TRBV25-1 and J usage is TRBJ1-2, with 7 bases that match TRBD1. The germline gives CDR1 MGHDK, CDR2 SYGVNS. CDR3 size: 16 residues. V shed 1 base and J 8 bases; nucleotides not matched to a gene: 13. The chain's CDR3 is CASSESGGQIYVGYTF. DNA of the CDR3: TGTGCCAGCAGTGAATCTGGGGGACAGATCTATGTCGGCTACACCTTC.

The CDR3 coding sequence is TGTGCCAGCAGCTTTGAAACTAGCGGTTCTTACGAGCAGTACTTC. Translation gives CASSFETSGSYEQYF. The rearrangement links TRBV5-4 to TRBJ2-7; 8 bases are shared with TRBD2. Trimming cost V 2 bases and J 4 bases; bases outside gene matches: 8. The CDR3 length is 15 residues. Germline values: CDR1 SGHNT, CDR2 YYREEE (reference sequence).

This clonotype was picked up a small number of times. This chain connects TRBV20-1 to TRBJ1-2, with TRBD1 as a possible D gene (6 bases). V lost 2 bases, J lost 4 bases, and 14 bases lay in between. The CDR3 extends over 14 amino acids. Germline values: CDR1 DFQATT, CDR2 SNEGSKA (reference sequence). The CDR3 loop reads CSARHGQTAYGYTF. DNA of the CDR3: TGCAGTGCTAGACATGGACAGACTGCCTATGGCTACACCTTC.